The rows below give T cell receptor beta chains drawn from one sample of a study of T cell responses to AZD1222 COVID-19 vaccine. Assay used: immunoSEQ multiplex PCR; TCRdb lists only in-frame clones, some missing. Of 130,000 or so clones detected, approximately 93% appear once; the ten largest clones hold about 5%. Sequenced material: peripheral blood, taken on day 0 of AZD1222 vaccination. These receptors were obtained from an adult in good health. The CDR3 runs from the conserved cysteine through the conserved F or W. A D gene is named only where the DNA matches it firmly. Where a row states a size, it is once, few, many or the class of an expanded clone; other rows omit it.

abundance	len	v_gene	d_gene	j_gene	CDR3nt	CDR3aa
NA	14	TRBV5-5	NA	TRBJ2-5	TGTGCCAGCAGCGGGTGGACGGGACGCGAGACCCAGTACTTC	CASSGWTGRETQYF
NA	15	TRBV4-1	NA	TRBJ2-3	TGCGCCAGCAGCTCGACTAGGGAAAGCACAGATACGCAGTATTTT	CASSSTRESTDTQYF
NA	14	TRBV29-1	NA	TRBJ2-5	TGCAGCGTTGAGGGCGGGGGCCCCCAAGAGACCCAGTACTTC	CSVEGGGPQETQYF
NA	15	TRBV5-4	TRBD2	TRBJ2-1	TGTGCCAGCAGCCGGGAGGCATGGGCCTCCAATGAGCAGTTCTTC	CASSREAWASNEQFF
NA	14	TRBV19	TRBD2	TRBJ2-1	TGTGCCAGTAGTATTAGCGGGAGTGGGAATGAGCAGTTCTTC	CASSISGSGNEQFF
once	12	TRBV30	NA	TRBJ2-1	TGTGCCTGGAGTGGGGGGAACAATGAGCAGTTCTTC	CAWSGGNNEQFF
NA	13	TRBV7-8	NA	TRBJ2-1	TGTGCCAGCAGCTTAAGACTCTCAAATGAGCAGTTCTTC	CASSLRLSNEQFF
NA	13	TRBV19	NA	TRBJ2-7	TGTGCCAGTAGCCCCTACGGGGCCTACGAGCAGTACTTC	CASSPYGAYEQYF
NA	13	TRBV5-1	NA	TRBJ2-2	TGCGCCAGCAGCTTAGGCGTTACCGGGGAGCTGTTTTTT	CASSLGVTGELFF
NA	15	TRBV24-1	TRBD2	TRBJ2-2	TGTGCCACCCAGACTAGCGGGTTGAACACCGGGGAGCTGTTTTTT	CATQTSGLNTGELFF
NA	15	TRBV6-5	TRBD1	TRBJ1-6	TGTGCCAGCACTAAAGGACAGGGGAGGGATTCACCCCTCCACTTT	CASTKGQGRDSPLHF
NA	13	TRBV2	NA	TRBJ1-2	TGTGCCAGCTCTGTTACGAACCTCTATGGCTACACCTTC	CASSVTNLYGYTF
NA	12	TRBV12-3/TRBV12-4	TRBD1	TRBJ2-2	TGTGCCTTGGGACAGGGAACCGGGGAGCTGTTTTTT	CALGQGTGELFF
NA	15	TRBV7-9	NA	TRBJ2-7	TGTGCCAGCAGCTTAGGGGGGAGCCGGGGTAAAGAGCAGTACTTC	CASSLGGSRGKEQYF
NA	13	TRBV5-1	NA	TRBJ2-5	TGCGCCAGCAGCCCGGCAGGGGCAGAGACCCAGTACTTC	CASSPAGAETQYF
NA	11	TRBV20-1	NA	TRBJ2-1	TGCAGTGCCAAACAGTACAATGAGCAGTTCTTC	CSAKQYNEQFF
NA	18	TRBV18	NA	TRBJ1-6	TGTGCCAGCTCACAAAAGGGTAGCTTAGCGCTCCGAAATTCACCCCTCCACTTT	CASSQKGSLALRNSPLHF
once	14	TRBV7-2	TRBD2	TRBJ2-3	TGTGCCAGCAGCTTACAGCGGGGGACAGATACGCAGTATTTT	CASSLQRGTDTQYF
NA	14	TRBV15	TRBD1	TRBJ1-1	TGTGCCACCAGCAGAGCGACAGGGAGGACTGAAGCTTTCTTT	CATSRATGRTEAFF